The entry below gives a single T cell receptor (beta chain) sequence along with its context. Original methodology: Amplified reference gene primers provided the basis for estimating nucleated cell counts. Profiled with immunoSEQ multiplex PCR; TCRdb holds only in-frame clones, not every one. Clone size and the V and J calls come from that table; the DNA yielded D and trimming. The sample contains around 200,000 clones, 70% to 90% of which appear only once. The sample is drawn from a study of blood T cell repertoires in COVID-19. Study as a whole: Samples representing acute and convalescent COVID-19 were sourced from the United States, Italy and Spain. Sample material is recorded as cDNA or gDNA derived from T cells, B-cell-depleted T cells, or PBMCs.

The CDR3 is made up of 14 amino acids. Germline CDR1 is SGHTA and CDR2 is FQGNSA. V shed 5 bases and J 5 bases; nucleotides not matched to a gene: 6. This TCR was recovered from a woman at least 80 years old with acute or convalescent COVID-19. The sample taken for sequencing was peripheral blood. V and J are TRBV7-2 and TRBJ2-5, with TRBD2 matching over 9 bases. The CDR3 DNA reads TGTGCCAGCAGCCTTCGGACTAGCGTGGAGACCCAGTACTTC. Translated: CASSLRTSVETQYF.